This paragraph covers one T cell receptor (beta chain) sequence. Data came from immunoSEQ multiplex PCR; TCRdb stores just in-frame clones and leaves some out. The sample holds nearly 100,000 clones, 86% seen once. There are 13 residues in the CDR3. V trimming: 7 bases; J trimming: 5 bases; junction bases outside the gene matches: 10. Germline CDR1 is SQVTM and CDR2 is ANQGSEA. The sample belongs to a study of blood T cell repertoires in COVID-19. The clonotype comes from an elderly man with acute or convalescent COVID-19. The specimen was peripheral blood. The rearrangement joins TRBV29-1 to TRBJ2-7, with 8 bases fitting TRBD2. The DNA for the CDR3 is TGCAGCGCGGCTGGACTAGCACAGCACGAGCAGTACTTC. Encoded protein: CSAAGLAQHEQYF.